The 16 T cell receptor beta chains listed next were all sequenced from one sample in a study of shared clonotypes between healthy human individuals. Clones were sequenced by immunoSEQ multiplex PCR, and TCRdb holds only the in-frame ones, with some missing. The sample shows 950,000 to 1,100,000 clones, about 75% of them seen only once. Sample: memory CD4+ T cells sorted from blood. Subset reported: CD45RA-negative fraction. The receptors come from a man younger than 30 in good health.

The gene calls are TRBV5-6 and TRBJ2-7, with unresolved D. CDR1 SGHDT and CDR2 YYEEEE come from the germline V gene. This CDR3 has 12 residues. V was trimmed by 0 bases and J by 12 bases, leaving 13 bases between them. The CDR3, as DNA: TGTGCCAGCAGCTTGGGACCTAGGCAGTGGTACTTC. It codes for CASSLGPRQWYF. Combining the CDR3 with reference TRBV5-6 and TRBJ2-7 gives the whole variable domain DAGVTQSPTHLIKTRGQQVTLRCSPKSGHDTVSWYQQALGQGPQFIFQYYEEEERQRGNFPDRFSGHQFPNYSSELNVNALLLGDSALYLCASSLGPRQWYFGPGTRLTVT.

The J gene is TRBJ2-3, the V gene TRBV10-3; D might be TRBD1 (5 bases). The CDR3 is 13 amino acids. The germline V and J ends were trimmed by 6 bases and 2 bases, with 9 bases remaining between them. CDR1 and CDR2 (germline): ENHRY, SYGVKD. The CDR3 DNA is TGTGCCATCAGGCAGGGTTCCACAGATACGCAGTATTTT. Translated, it gives CAIRQGSTDTQYF.

V and J are TRBV18 and TRBJ2-2; tentatively, D is TRBD1 or TRBD2 (6 bases each). The CDR3 contains 14 residues. V was shortened by 5 bases and J by 7 bases, with 14 bases between the two germline ends. Germline V gene sequence: CDR1 KGHSH, CDR2 LQKENI. CDR3 protein: CASSSSEGVGELFF. DNA of the CDR3: TGTGCCAGCTCATCCTCGGAGGGGGTCGGGGAGCTGTTTTTT.

The chain recombines TRBV28 with TRBJ2-1, with TRBD2 as a possible D gene (6 bases). With 8 bases removed from V and 12 bases from J, the gap between germline ends came to 17 bases. This CDR3 spans 12 amino acids. Germline assignment: CDR1 MDHEN and CDR2 SYDVKM. The CDR3 loop reads CASLGGAPGQFF. CDR3 sequence (DNA): TGTGCCAGCTTAGGCGGGGCCCCAGGGCAGTTCTTC.

This clone was detected only a few times. The chain recombines TRBV18 with TRBJ2-3; 7 nucleotides agree with TRBD1. CDR3 size: 14 residues. The ends lost 3 bases at V and 3 bases at J; junction bases unmatched: 3. Germline V gene data show CDR1 as KGHSH and CDR2 as LQKENI. The CDR3 region has the DNA TGTGCCAGCTCACCGACAGGGCAGACAGATACGCAGTATTTT. Its translation is CASSPTGQTDTQYF. Complete variable domain (other parts from reference TRBV18 and TRBJ2-3): NAGVMQNPRHLVRRRGQEARLRCSPMKGHSHVYWYRQLPEEGLKFMVYLQKENIIDESGMPKERFSAEFPKEGPSILRIQQVVRGDSAAYFCASSPTGQTDTQYFGPGTRLTVL.

The genes are TRBV2 and TRBJ2-7, with 7 bases lining up with TRBD1. This CDR3 spans 15 amino acids. The V gene end was trimmed by 7 bases and the J gene end by 1 base; junction bases not matched to a gene: 10. The V gene's germline CDR1 is SNHLY and CDR2 FYNNEI. The CDR3 region is CASILSTDRSYEQYF. CDR3 in DNA: TGTGCCAGCATATTATCGACGGACAGGTCCTACGAGCAGTACTTC.

The rearrangement links TRBV7-8 to TRBJ1-5; D might be TRBD1 (5 bases). The CDR3 is 16 amino acids. The ends were cut back, 3 bases at V and 9 bases at J, with 21 bases in the middle. CDR1 is SGHVS, CDR2 FQNEAQ, per germline. The CDR3 nucleotides are TGTGCCAGCAGCTTGGGGGGTCAGGGTGGCCTAGCGCCCCAGCATTTT. Residues: CASSLGGQGGLAPQHF.

The genes are TRBV30 and TRBJ2-7; D is unresolved. CDR1 is GTSNPN, CDR2 SVGIG, per germline (reference sequence). V was cut by 2 bases and J by 6 bases, with 14 bases left in between. There are 13 residues in the CDR3. CDR3 sequence reads: CAWSTNAAAEQYF. As DNA, the CDR3 is TGTGCCTGGAGTACCAACGCCGCCGCCGAGCAGTACTTC.

A word on this clone: This specimen includes other DNA sequences encoding the same CDR3. The J gene is TRBJ2-2, the V gene TRBV30; D unresolved. This CDR3 is 13 amino acids long. Germline loops: CDR1 GTSNPN, CDR2 SVGIG (reference sequence). Trimming left V 0 bases short and J 3 bases short, with 5 bases between. CDR3 DNA: TGTGCCTGGAGTGTACTTGACACCGGGGAGCTGTTTTTT. Amino acids: CAWSVLDTGELFF.

This clone showed up just a few times. The chain is built from TRBV29-1 and TRBJ2-7, with TRBD1 matching over 9 bases. J gave up 0 bases and V 7 bases, and 4 bases lay outside the gene matches. The CDR3 consists of 13 residues. Per germline, CDR1 SQVTM and CDR2 ANQGSEA. The CDR3: CSGRDRDSYEQYF. CDR3 sequence (DNA): TGCAGCGGGCGGGACAGGGACTCCTACGAGCAGTACTTC.

The chain links TRBV9 to TRBJ1-6; D is possibly TRBD1 (6 bases). The CDR3 is 15 amino acids. Between the trimmed V and J ends, which lost 3 bases and 5 bases, there was a span of 12 bases. Germline V CDR1 and CDR2: SGDLS, YYNGEE. In DNA, the CDR3 is TGTGCCAGCAGCGCCACAGGGTCGGATAATTCACCCCTCCACTTT. Translating gives CASSATGSDNSPLHF.

This chain uses TRBV6-6 with TRBJ1-1, with TRBD1 matching over 11 bases. With 4 bases clipped from V and 4 bases from J, the junction kept 2 bases outside the gene matches. The CDR3 has 14 amino acids. The germline CDR1 and CDR2 sequences are MNHNY and SVGAGI (reference sequence). The CDR3 DNA sequence: TGTGCCAGCAGTTTGGGGACAGGGGGCACTGAAGCTTTCTTT. Translated: CASSLGTGGTEAFF.

The CDR3 sequence is CAWSVPGTGVNGYTF. The CDR3 DNA follows: TGTGCCTGGAGTGTACCTGGGACAGGGGTAAATGGCTACACCTTC. The chain couples TRBV30 to TRBJ1-2; the match to TRBD1 covers 10 bases. The CDR3 length is 15 residues. V dropped 0 bases and J dropped 6; count of bases not matched to a gene: 7. CDR1 is GTSNPN, CDR2 SVGIG, per germline (reference sequence). The whole variable domain, remainder taken from reference TRBV30 and TRBJ1-2, is SQTIHQWPATLVQPVGSPLSLECTVEGTSNPNLYWYRQAAGRGLQLLFYSVGIGQISSEVPQNLSASRPQDRQFILSSKKLLLSDSGFYLCAWSVPGTGVNGYTFGSGTRLTVV.

The chain uses TRBV7-2 and TRBJ2-5; D gene unclear. Per the germline V gene, CDR1 is SGHTA and CDR2 is FQGNSA. V was clipped by 8 bases and J by 5 bases, with 12 bases between them. CDR3 length equals 12 residues. The CDR3, as DNA: TGTGCCAGCTCCGTAACTTCGGAGACCCAGTACTTC. Translating gives CASSVTSETQYF.

The V gene is TRBV21-1, the J gene TRBJ2-7; TRBD1 is the table's D call and was not checked against the DNA. TRBV21-1 is a pseudogene segment. The CDR3 is made up of 15 amino acids. The CDR3 sequence is CASSISTGISYEQYF. In nucleotides, the CDR3 is TGTGCCAGCAGCATCTCGACAGGGATCTCCTACGAGCAGTACTTC.

Comment on this clone: Compared with germline, one end of the junction differs, possibly owing to a read error. Other nucleotide sequences from this sample produce the same CDR3. V is TRBV7-7 and J is TRBJ2-3; TRBD1 aligns across 9 bases. Germline V gives CDR1 SSHAT, CDR2 FNYEAQ (reference sequence). The CDR3 loop spans 14 amino acids. The CDR3 DNA reads TGTGCTAGCAGCTTGGGACAGGGTGCAGATACGCAGTATTTT. Translating gives CASSLGQGADTQYF.